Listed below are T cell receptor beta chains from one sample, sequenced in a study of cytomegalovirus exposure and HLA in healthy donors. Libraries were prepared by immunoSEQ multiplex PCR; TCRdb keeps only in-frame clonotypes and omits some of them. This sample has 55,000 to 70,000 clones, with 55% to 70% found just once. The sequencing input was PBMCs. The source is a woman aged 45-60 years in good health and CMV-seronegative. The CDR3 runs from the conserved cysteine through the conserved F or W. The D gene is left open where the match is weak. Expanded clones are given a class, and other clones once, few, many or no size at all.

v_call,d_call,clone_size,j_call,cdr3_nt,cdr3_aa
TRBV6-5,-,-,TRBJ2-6,TGTGCCAGCAGTACCCTTGGTAGTGGGGCCAACGTCCTGACTTTC,CASSTLGSGANVLTF
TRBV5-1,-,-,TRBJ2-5,TGCGCCAGCAGCTTACAGGGGAGGGAGACCCAGTACTTC,CASSLQGRETQYF
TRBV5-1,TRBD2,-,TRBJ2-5,TGCGCCAGCAGCTTGGCGGCTCTAGCGGGAGATCGAGAGACCCAGTACTTC,CASSLAALAGDRETQYF
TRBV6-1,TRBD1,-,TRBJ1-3,TGTGCCAGCAGTGAAGAGGGACAGGGTGGAAACACCATATATTTT,CASSEEGQGGNTIYF
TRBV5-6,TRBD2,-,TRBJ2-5,TGTGCCAGCAGCGAGCTAGCGGGCGATGAGGGGACCCAGTACTTC,CASSELAGDEGTQYF
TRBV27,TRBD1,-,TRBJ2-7,TGTGCCAGCAGCCTGGACAGGGAACGCGAGCAGTACTTC,CASSLDREREQYF
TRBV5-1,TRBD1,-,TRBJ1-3,TGCGCCAGCAGCTTGAAGTTTGCGGGAACAGGGGAGGCTGGAAACACCATATATTTT,CASSLKFAGTGEAGNTIYF
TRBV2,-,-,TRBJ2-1,TGTGCCAGCAGTGAGGGACACACAAACAATGAGCAGTTCTTC,CASSEGHTNNEQFF
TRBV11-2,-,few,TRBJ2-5,TGTGCCAGCAGCTTACCAGGGGTAGAGACCCAGTACTTC,CASSLPGVETQYF
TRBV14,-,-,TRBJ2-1,TGTGCCAGCAGCCAAGTTACAGGCTTTTACGAGTACAATGAGCAGTTCTTC,CASSQVTGFYEYNEQFF
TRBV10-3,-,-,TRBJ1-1,TGTGCCATCAGTGAGAGCCCCCCGAGCAAAGCGGCTTTCTTT,CAISESPPSKAAFF
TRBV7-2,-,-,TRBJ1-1,TGTGCCAGCAGCTTTGCGCCTGAAGCTTTCTTT,CASSFAPEAFF